The 15 T cell receptor beta chains below were found in one sample sequenced in a study of cytomegalovirus exposure and HLA in healthy donors. PCR amplification relied on 60 Vbeta primers (plus 13 Jbeta primers). The assay was immunoSEQ multiplex PCR, and TCRdb's table has in-frame clones only and misses some. The data show 100,000 to 150,000 clones, around three quarters seen once. Sequenced input: PBMCs. These receptors came from a male donor in good health and CMV-seropositive.

This clone appeared a few times. The chain employs TRBV28 and TRBJ2-1; TRBD2 aligns across 12 bases. This CDR3 has 16 amino acids. Germline V lookup: CDR1 MDHEN, CDR2 SYDVKM. With V trimmed by 6 bases and J by 2 bases, 5 bases remained unmatched. The DNA for the CDR3 is TGTGCCAGCAGGCCCGCTAGCGGGGGGGCCTACAATGAGCAGTTCTTC. This translates into CASRPASGGAYNEQFF.

The chain carries TRBV7-9 and TRBJ2-5, with 12 bases fitting TRBD2. CDR1 and CDR2 from the germline V gene are SEHNR and FQNEAQ (reference sequence). Trimming removed 5 bases from V and 4 bases from J; junction bases left unmatched: 2. The CDR3 consists of 14 residues. CDR3 residues: CASSLGLAGETQYF. The CDR3 DNA sequence: TGTGCCAGCAGCCTGGGACTAGCGGGAGAGACCCAGTACTTC.

This rearrangement joins TRBV9 to TRBJ2-7, with 12 positions matching TRBD2. V shed 3 bases, J shed 0 bases, and the junction held 4 bases outside the gene matches. Germline CDR1 is SGDLS and CDR2 is YYNGEE. The CDR3 totals 16 residues. The CDR3 loop is CASSAGLAGSSYEQYF. CDR3 coding DNA: TGTGCCAGCAGCGCCGGACTAGCGGGGAGCTCCTACGAGCAGTACTTC.

This clone showed up just a few times. The chain uses TRBV6-5 and TRBJ1-2, with 9 bases matching TRBD1. Trimming at V came to 4 bases and at J to 8 bases, leaving 8 bases not matched to a gene. The CDR3 sequence is 14 residues long. The germline V gene encodes CDR1 MNHEY and CDR2 SVGAGI. In nucleotides, the CDR3 is TGTGCCAGCAGTTTCAGACAGGGGGTAGGGGGCTACACCTTC. It translates to CASSFRQGVGGYTF.

The chain joins TRBV7-2 to TRBJ2-1; D not certain. The CDR3 runs 16 residues. In germline, CDR1 is SGHTA, CDR2 FQGNSA. V lost 5 bases and J 0 bases, leaving 14 bases between the germline ends. CDR3 bases: TGTGCCAGCAGCCCGCAAGTCGGTCGCTCCTACAATGAGCAGTTCTTC. Encoded protein: CASSPQVGRSYNEQFF.

The J gene is TRBJ1-2, the V gene TRBV14; 7 bases line up with TRBD1. The V segment lost 1 base and the J segment 3 bases; nucleotides outside the gene matches: 8. This CDR3 region has 16 residues. CDR1 SGHDN and CDR2 FVKESK come from the germline V gene. CDR3 coding DNA: TGTGCCAGCAGCCAAGTACGAGGGGGGACAGACTATGGCTACACCTTC. Amino acids: CASSQVRGGTDYGYTF.

This chain uses TRBV7-2 with TRBJ2-1; TRBD2 agrees at 8 bases. CDR3 length: 14 amino acids. Germline CDR1 reads SGHTA; CDR2 reads FQGNSA. Trimming removed 3 bases from V and 3 bases from J; junction bases left unmatched: 1. CDR3: CASSFRGGYNEQFF. The CDR3 DNA reads as TGTGCCAGCAGCTTTCGGGGGGGCTACAATGAGCAGTTCTTC.

The chain combines TRBV29-1 with TRBJ1-4, with D possibly matching TRBD1 (6 bases). CDR1 SQVTM and CDR2 ANQGSEA come from the germline V gene. V dropped 7 bases and J dropped 4 bases, with 22 bases sitting between them. The length of the CDR3 is 16 residues. CDR3 coding DNA: TGCAGCGCTATGAACTACCCGGGACAAGTTAATGAAAAACTGTTTTTT. Its translation: CSAMNYPGQVNEKLFF. Full variable domain (outside the CDR3, taken from reference TRBV29-1 and TRBJ1-4): SAVISQKPSRDICQRGTSLTIQCQVDSQVTMMFWYRQQPGQSLTLIATANQGSEATYESGFVIDKFPISRPNLTFSTLTVSNMSPEDSSIYLCSAMNYPGQVNEKLFFGSGTQLSVL.

V usage is TRBV28 and J usage is TRBJ2-2; TRBD2 matches 11 bases. J lost 4 bases, V lost 5 bases, and 9 bases had no gene match. The CDR3 is 17 amino acids. CDR1 is MDHEN and CDR2 is SYDVKM in the germline V gene. CDR3: CASSPSGRIGVTGELFF. CDR3 nucleotide sequence: TGTGCCAGCAGTCCTAGCGGGAGGATCGGGGTCACCGGGGAGCTGTTTTTT.

The chain employs TRBV7-9 and TRBJ1-3, with TRBD1 identical over 7 bases. V lost 8 bases and J lost 0; bases outside the gene matches: 13. The CDR3 is 17 amino acids. Germline V gene lookup returns CDR1 SEHNR and CDR2 FQNEAQ (reference sequence). CDR3 coding DNA: TGTGCCAGCGGCACTTGGGACAGTCGGCTCTCTGGAAACACCATATATTTT. Its protein product is CASGTWDSRLSGNTIYF.

This clone was counted a few times. The genes are TRBV6-1 and TRBJ1-4; D not certain. The germline V gene encodes CDR1 MNHNS and CDR2 SASEGT. The CDR3 contains 11 residues. Deletions cut 6 bases from V and 8 bases from J, with 7 bases between. The CDR3: CASREIEKLFF. In DNA, the CDR3 is TGTGCCAGCAGAGAGATAGAAAAACTGTTTTTT.

The J gene is TRBJ2-5, the V gene TRBV6-6, with 8 bases fitting TRBD1. J was trimmed by 5 bases and V by 6 bases; bases with no gene match: 11. Per germline, CDR1 MNHNY and CDR2 SVGAGI (reference sequence). CDR3 size: 15 residues. CDR3 loop: CASRHQGAVKETQYF. The CDR3 DNA sequence: TGTGCCAGCAGACATCAGGGGGCAGTGAAGGAGACCCAGTACTTC.

The chain combines TRBV27 with TRBJ2-7; maybe TRBD1 (6 bases). Germline CDR1 is MNHEY and CDR2 is SMNVEV (reference sequence). Trimming shortened V by 9 bases and J by 0 bases, and 18 bases separated the two germline ends. The CDR3 extends over 15 amino acids. The CDR3 here is CASSIQGSRSYEQYF. CDR3 bases: TGTGCCAGTAGTATACAGGGCTCTCGCTCCTACGAGCAGTACTTC.

The chain couples TRBV28 to TRBJ2-7, with D perhaps matching TRBD2 (6 bases). Trimming took 8 bases from V and 0 from J, leaving 23 bases between them. Germline CDR1 MDHEN, CDR2 SYDVKM. The CDR3 consists of 17 residues. The CDR3 sequence: CASESPGGQALSYEQYF. CDR3 nucleotide sequence: TGTGCCAGCGAGTCCCCTGGAGGGCAGGCGCTCTCCTACGAGCAGTACTTC.

The CDR3 reads CASGSPGGVTDTQYF. CDR3 in DNA: TGTGCCAGCGGGTCACCAGGGGGAGTAACAGATACGCAGTATTTT. The chain is built from TRBV28 and TRBJ2-3, with 7 bases lining up with TRBD1. The trim removed 8 bases at V and 3 bases at J, leaving 11 bases unmatched. Germline V gives CDR1 MDHEN, CDR2 SYDVKM. The CDR3 sequence is 15 residues long.